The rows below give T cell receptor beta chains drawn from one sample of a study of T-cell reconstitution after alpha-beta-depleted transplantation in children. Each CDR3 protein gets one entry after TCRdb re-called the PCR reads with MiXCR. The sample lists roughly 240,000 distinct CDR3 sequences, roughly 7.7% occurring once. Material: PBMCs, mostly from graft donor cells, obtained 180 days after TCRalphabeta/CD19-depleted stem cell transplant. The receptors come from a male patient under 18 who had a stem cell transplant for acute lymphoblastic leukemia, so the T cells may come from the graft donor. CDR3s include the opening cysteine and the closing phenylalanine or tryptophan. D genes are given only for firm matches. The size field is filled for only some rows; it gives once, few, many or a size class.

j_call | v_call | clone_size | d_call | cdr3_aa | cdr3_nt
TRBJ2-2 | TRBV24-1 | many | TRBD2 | CATSDLASGRSGELFF | TGTGCCACCAGTGATTTGGCTAGCGGGAGATCCGGGGAGCTGTTTTTT
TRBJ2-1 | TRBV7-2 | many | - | CASSPQGHEQFF | TGTGCCAGCAGCCCACAGGGACATGAGCAGTTCTTC
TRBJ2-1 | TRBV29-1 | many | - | CSVDWGSAHNEQFF | TGCAGCGTTGACTGGGGGAGCGCCCACAATGAGCAGTTCTTC
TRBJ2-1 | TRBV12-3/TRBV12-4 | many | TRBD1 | CASSYSDRGRNHNEQFF | TGTGCCAGCAGTTACTCTGACAGGGGGCGGAATCATAATGAGCAGTTCTTC
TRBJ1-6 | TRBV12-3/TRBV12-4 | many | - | CASSPRTVTSPLHF | TGTGCCAGCAGCCCTAGGACAGTTACTTCACCCCTCCACTTT
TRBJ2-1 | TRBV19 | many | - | CASSPLAGDEQFF | TGTGCCAGTAGTCCACTAGCAGGGGATGAGCAGTTCTTC
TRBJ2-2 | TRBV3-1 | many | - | CASSHLQGAGTGELFF | TGTGCCAGCAGCCACTTACAGGGTGCAGGCACCGGGGAGCTGTTTTTT
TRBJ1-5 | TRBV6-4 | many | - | CASSGYSGTSNQPQHF | TGTGCCAGCAGTGGCTATTCAGGGACTAGCAATCAGCCCCAGCATTTT
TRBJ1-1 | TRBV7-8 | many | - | CASSPPGRDTEAFF | TGTGCCAGCAGCCCCCCCGGACGGGACACTGAAGCTTTCTTT
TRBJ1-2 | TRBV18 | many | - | CASSSREQGDYGYTF | TGTGCCAGCTCCTCGCGCGAACAGGGTGACTATGGCTACACCTTC
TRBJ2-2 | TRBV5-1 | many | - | CASSLTRSNTGELFF | TGCGCCAGCAGCTTGACTAGGAGTAACACCGGGGAGCTGTTTTTT
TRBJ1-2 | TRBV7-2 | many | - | CASSFLRRDYGYTF | TGTGCCAGCAGCTTCCTCCGACGGGACTATGGCTACACCTTC
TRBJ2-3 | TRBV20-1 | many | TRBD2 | CSAPRAGEIDTQYF | TGCAGTGCTCCCCGGGCGGGAGAAATAGATACGCAGTATTTT
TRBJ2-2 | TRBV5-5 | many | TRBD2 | CASSSRLAGGLSTGELFF | TGTGCCAGCAGCTCCCGGCTAGCGGGGGGGCTAAGCACCGGGGAGCTGTTTTTT
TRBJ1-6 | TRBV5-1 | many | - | CASSSTGRRSNSPLHF | TGCGCCAGCAGCTCCACAGGGAGGCGGTCTAACTCACCCCTCCACTTT
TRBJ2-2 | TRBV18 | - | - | CASSPPSKDWELFF | TGTGCCAGCTCACCACCTTCAAAGGACTGGGAGCTGTTTTTT
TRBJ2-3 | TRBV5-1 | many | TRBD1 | CASSKGGQGATDTQYF | TGCGCCAGCAGTAAAGGGGGACAGGGGGCAACAGATACGCAGTATTTT
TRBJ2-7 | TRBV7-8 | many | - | CASSTGTHWAYEQYF | TGTGCCAGCAGCACCGGGACCCATTGGGCCTACGAGCAGTACTTC
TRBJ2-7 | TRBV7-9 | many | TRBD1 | CASSLDGQGVYEQYF | TGTGCCAGCAGCTTAGATGGACAGGGAGTCTACGAGCAGTACTTC
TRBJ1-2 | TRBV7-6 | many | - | CASSFTGFYGYTF | TGTGCCAGCAGCTTTACAGGTTTCTATGGCTACACCTTC
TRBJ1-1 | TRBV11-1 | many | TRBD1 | CASSEGQWNTEAFF | TGTGCCAGCAGCGAGGGACAGTGGAACACTGAAGCTTTCTTT
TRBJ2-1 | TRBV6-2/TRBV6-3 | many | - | CASSYEGGRPSSYNEQFF | TGTGCCAGCAGTTACGAGGGGGGCAGACCGAGCTCCTACAATGAGCAGTTCTTC
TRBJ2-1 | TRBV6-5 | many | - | CASSSGARVNNEQFF | TGTGCCAGCAGTTCGGGGGCTAGAGTGAACAATGAGCAGTTCTTC
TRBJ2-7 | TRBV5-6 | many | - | CASSLGSGAQYF | TGTGCCAGCAGCTTGGGATCAGGGGCGCAGTACTTC
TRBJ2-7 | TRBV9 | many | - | CASSAGDRGGYEQYF | TGTGCCAGCAGCGCTGGAGACAGGGGAGGGTACGAGCAGTACTTC
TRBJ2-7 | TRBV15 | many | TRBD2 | CATSAGTSGVHEQYF | TGTGCCACCAGCGCCGGGACTAGCGGGGTCCACGAGCAGTACTTC
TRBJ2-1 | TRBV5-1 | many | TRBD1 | CASSLPDRSSYNEQFF | TGCGCCAGCAGCCTACCGGACAGGTCCTCCTACAATGAGCAGTTCTTC
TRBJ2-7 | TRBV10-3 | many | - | CAISESDSHEQYF | TGTGCCATCAGTGAGTCGGACAGCCACGAGCAGTACTTC
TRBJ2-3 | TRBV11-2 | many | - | CASSLVSGVTSTDTQYF | TGTGCCAGCAGCTTAGTCTCGGGCGTGACTAGCACAGATACGCAGTATTTT
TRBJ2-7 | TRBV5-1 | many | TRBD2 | CASSSAGAGAYEQYF | TGCGCCAGCAGCTCTGCCGGCGCGGGAGCCTACGAGCAGTACTTC
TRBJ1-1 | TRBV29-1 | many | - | CSANRENTEAFF | TGCAGCGCCAACAGGGAGAACACTGAAGCTTTCTTT
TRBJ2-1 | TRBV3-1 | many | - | CASSAAFMDEQFF | TGTGCCAGCAGCGCGGCTTTCATGGATGAGCAGTTCTTC
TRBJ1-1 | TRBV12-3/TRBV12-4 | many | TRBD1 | CASSLRGQGLGAFF | TGTGCCAGCAGTTTAAGGGGACAGGGTTTGGGAGCTTTCTTT
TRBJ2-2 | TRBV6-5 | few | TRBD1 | CATETGTGELFF | TGTGCCACCGAGACAGGGACCGGGGAGCTGTTTTTT
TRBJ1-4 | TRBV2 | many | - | CASSGTGATNEKLFF | TGTGCCAGCAGTGGGACGGGGGCAACTAATGAAAAACTGTTTTTT
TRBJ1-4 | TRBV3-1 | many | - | CASSQEWTLGEKLFF | TGTGCCAGCAGCCAAGAATGGACACTTGGCGAAAAACTGTTTTTT
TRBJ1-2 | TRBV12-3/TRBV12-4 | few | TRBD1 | CASSGDRVYGYTF | TGTGCCAGCAGTGGCGACAGGGTCTATGGCTACACCTTC
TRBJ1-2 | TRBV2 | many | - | CASRAKGPSFRGYTF | TGTGCCAGCAGAGCTAAGGGGCCCAGCTTTCGGGGCTACACCTTC
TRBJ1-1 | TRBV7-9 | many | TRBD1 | CASSLAGQGRTEAFF | TGTGCCAGCAGCTTAGCAGGACAGGGAAGGACTGAAGCTTTCTTT
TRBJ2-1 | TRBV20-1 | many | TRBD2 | CSIGLAGVWEQFF | TGCAGTATAGGGCTAGCGGGAGTATGGGAGCAGTTCTTC
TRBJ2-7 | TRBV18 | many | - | CASSDVSYEQYF | TGTGCCAGCTCGGATGTCTCCTACGAGCAGTACTTC
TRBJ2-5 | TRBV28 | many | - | CASSFIRDTYQETQYF | TGTGCCAGCAGTTTTATCAGGGATACATACCAAGAGACCCAGTACTTC